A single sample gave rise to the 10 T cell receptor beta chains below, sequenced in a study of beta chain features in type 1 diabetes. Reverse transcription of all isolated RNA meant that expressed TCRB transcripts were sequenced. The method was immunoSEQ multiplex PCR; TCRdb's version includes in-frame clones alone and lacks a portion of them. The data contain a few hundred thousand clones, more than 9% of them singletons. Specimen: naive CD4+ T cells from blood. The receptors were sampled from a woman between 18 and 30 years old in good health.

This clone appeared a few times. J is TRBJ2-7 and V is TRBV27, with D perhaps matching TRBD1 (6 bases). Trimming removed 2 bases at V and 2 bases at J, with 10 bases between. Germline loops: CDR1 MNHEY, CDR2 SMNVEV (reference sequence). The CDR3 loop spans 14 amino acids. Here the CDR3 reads CASSLIRGPYEQYF. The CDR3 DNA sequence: TGTGCCAGCAGTTTAATCAGGGGCCCCTACGAGCAGTACTTC.

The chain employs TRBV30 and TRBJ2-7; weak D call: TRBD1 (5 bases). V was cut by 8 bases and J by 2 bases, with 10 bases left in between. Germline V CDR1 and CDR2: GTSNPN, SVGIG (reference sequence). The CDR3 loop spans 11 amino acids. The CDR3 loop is CALGLPYEQYF. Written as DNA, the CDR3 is TGTGCCCTGGGGCTTCCCTACGAGCAGTACTTC.

The CDR3 DNA follows: TGTGCCAGCAGTGAGTCGGGGGGAGGTGAGACCCAGTACTTC. Its translation is CASSESGGGETQYF. V gene TRBV6-5 combines with J gene TRBJ2-5; TRBD2 matches 7 bases. Germline V gene sequence: CDR1 MNHEY, CDR2 SVGAGI. With 5 bases clipped from V and 5 bases from J, the junction kept 8 bases outside the gene matches. CDR3 length: 14 amino acids.

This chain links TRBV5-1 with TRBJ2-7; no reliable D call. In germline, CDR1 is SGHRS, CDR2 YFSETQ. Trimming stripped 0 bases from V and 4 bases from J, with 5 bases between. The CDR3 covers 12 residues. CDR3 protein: CASSLDIYEQYF. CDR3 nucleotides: TGCGCCAGCAGCTTGGACATTTACGAGCAGTACTTC.

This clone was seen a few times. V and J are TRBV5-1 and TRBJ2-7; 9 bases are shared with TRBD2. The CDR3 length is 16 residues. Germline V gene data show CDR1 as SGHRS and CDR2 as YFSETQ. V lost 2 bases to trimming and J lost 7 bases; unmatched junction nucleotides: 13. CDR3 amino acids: CASSFRLAAALGEQYF. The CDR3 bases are TGCGCCAGCAGCTTTAGACTAGCGGCGGCTCTGGGGGAGCAGTACTTC.

The CDR3 bases are TGTGCCAGCAGCTTAGGTTCAGTTTCACCCCTCCACTTT. Translated: CASSLGSVSPLHF. The chain recombines TRBV11-2 with TRBJ1-6; no definite D call. The CDR3 runs 13 residues. V gave up 1 base and J gave up 9 bases, with 7 bases separating them. CDR1 and CDR2 from the germline V gene are SGHAT and FQNNGV.

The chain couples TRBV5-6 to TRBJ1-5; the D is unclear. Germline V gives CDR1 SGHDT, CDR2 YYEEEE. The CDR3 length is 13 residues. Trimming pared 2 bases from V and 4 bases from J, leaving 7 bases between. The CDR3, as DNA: TGTGCCAGCAGCTTTAGCGTAAATCAGCCCCAGCATTTT. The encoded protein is CASSFSVNQPQHF.

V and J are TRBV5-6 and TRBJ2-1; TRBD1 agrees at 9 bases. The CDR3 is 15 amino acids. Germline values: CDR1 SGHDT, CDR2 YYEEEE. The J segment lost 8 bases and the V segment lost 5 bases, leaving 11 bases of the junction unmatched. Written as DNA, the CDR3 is TGTGCCAGCAGGTTCCGGGACAGGGTTTTCGATGAGCAGTTCTTC. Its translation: CASRFRDRVFDEQFF. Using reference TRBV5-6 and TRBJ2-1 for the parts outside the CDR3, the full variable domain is DAGVTQSPTHLIKTRGQQVTLRCSPKSGHDTVSWYQQALGQGPQFIFQYYEEEERQRGNFPDRFSGHQFPNYSSELNVNALLLGDSALYLCASRFRDRVFDEQFFGPGTRLTVL.

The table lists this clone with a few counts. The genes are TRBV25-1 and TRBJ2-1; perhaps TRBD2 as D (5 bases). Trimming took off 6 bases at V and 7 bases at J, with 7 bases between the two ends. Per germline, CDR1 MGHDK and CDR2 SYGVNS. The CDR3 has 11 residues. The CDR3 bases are TGTGCCAGCAGGAGGGTGAATGAGCAGTTCTTC. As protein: CASRRVNEQFF.

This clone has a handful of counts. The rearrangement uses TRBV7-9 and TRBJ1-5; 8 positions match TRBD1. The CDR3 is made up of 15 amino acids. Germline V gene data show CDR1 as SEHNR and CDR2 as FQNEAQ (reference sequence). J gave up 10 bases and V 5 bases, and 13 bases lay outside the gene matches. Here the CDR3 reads CASSPGQGPFLPQHF. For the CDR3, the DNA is TGTGCCAGCAGCCCAGGACAGGGCCCTTTTTTACCCCAGCATTTT.